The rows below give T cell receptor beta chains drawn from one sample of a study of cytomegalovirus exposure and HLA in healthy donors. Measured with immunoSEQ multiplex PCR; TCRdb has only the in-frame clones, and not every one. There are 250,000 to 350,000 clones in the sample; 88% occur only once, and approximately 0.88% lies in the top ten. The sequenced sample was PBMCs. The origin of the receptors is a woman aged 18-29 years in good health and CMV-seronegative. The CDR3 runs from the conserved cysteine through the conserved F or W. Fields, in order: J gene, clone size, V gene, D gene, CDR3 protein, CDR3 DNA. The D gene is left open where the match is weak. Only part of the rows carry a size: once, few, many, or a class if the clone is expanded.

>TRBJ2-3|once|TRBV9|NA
CASSVGGSARTDTQYF
TGTGCCAGCAGCGTAGGGGGCTCAGCGCGCACAGATACGCAGTATTTT
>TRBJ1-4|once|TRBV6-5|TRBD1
CASRQGGGEKLFF
TGTGCCAGCCGACAGGGGGGGGGTGAAAAACTGTTTTTT
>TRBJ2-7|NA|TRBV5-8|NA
CASSMRASYEQYF
TGTGCCAGCAGCATGAGGGCTTCCTACGAGCAGTACTTC
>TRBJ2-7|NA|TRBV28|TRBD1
CASSFQGVRYEQYF
TGTGCCAGCAGTTTCCAGGGGGTGAGGTACGAGCAGTACTTC
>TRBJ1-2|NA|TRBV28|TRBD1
CASSNLLQSGGGFYGYTF
TGTGCCAGCAGCAACCTCCTACAATCGGGAGGGGGCTTCTATGGCTACACCTTC
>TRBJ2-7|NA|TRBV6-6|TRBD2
CASRGRENYEQYF
TGTGCCAGCAGGGGGCGGGAGAACTACGAGCAGTACTTC
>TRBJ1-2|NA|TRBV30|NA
CAWSPQGFRGHTF
TGTGCCTGGAGTCCCCAGGGCTTTCGTGGCCACACCTTC
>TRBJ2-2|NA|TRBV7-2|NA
CASSFRGELFF
TGTGCCAGCAGCTTTAGGGGAGAGCTGTTTTTT
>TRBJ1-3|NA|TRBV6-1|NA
CASSVGTGNTIYF
TGTGCCAGCAGTGTTGGGACAGGAAACACCATATATTTT
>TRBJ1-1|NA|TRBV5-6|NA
CASRVRDTEAFF
TGTGCCAGCAGGGTCCGGGACACTGAAGCTTTCTTT
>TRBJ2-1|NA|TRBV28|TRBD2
CASSHRQAGLGLSYNEQFF
TGTGCCAGCAGCCACCGGCAAGCGGGGCTGGGCCTCTCCTACAATGAGCAGTTCTTC
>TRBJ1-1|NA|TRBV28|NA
CASRNGGRKAFF
TGTGCCAGCAGGAACGGAGGCAGGAAAGCTTTCTTT
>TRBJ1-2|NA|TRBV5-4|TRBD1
CASSLDSGGDGYTF
TGTGCCAGCAGCTTGGATTCAGGGGGCGATGGCTACACCTTC
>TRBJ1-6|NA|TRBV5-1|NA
CASSGQDNSPLHF
TGCGCCAGCAGTGGGCAGGATAATTCACCCCTCCACTTT
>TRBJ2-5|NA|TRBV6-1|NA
CASAFGGEGTQYF
TGTGCCAGCGCGTTCGGGGGAGAGGGGACCCAGTACTTC
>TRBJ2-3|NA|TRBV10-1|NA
CASSRAPSTDTQYF
TGCGCCAGCTCGCGGGCACCTAGCACAGATACGCAGTATTTT
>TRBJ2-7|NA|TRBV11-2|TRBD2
CASRFSGSVGDEQYF
TGTGCCAGCAGATTTAGCGGGAGTGTGGGGGACGAGCAGTACTTC
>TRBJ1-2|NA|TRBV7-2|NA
CASSYRGGARDYGYTF
TGTGCCAGCAGCTACCGAGGAGGGGCCAGGGACTATGGCTACACCTTC
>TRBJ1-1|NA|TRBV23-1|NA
CASSQGAGEGHGNTEAFF
TGCGCCAGCAGTCAAGGGGCGGGGGAGGGACATGGGAACACTGAAGCTTTCTTT
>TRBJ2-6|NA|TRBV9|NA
CASSSGETGANVLTF
TGTGCCAGCAGCTCAGGGGAAACTGGGGCCAACGTCCTGACTTTC
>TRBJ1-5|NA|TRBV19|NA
CASSIGQVRSNQPQHF
TGTGCCAGTAGTATAGGACAGGTACGTAGCAATCAGCCCCAGCATTTT
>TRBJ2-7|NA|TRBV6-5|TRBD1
CASSSITGGAGEQYF
TGTGCCAGCAGCTCTATCACAGGGGGCGCGGGGGAGCAGTACTTC
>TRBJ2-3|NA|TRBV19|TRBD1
CASSSTGTDTQYF
TGTGCCAGTAGTTCGACAGGGACAGATACGCAGTATTTT
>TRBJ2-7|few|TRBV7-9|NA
CASSLVLSDEQYF
TGTGCCAGCAGCTTAGTCCTGAGTGACGAGCAGTACTTC
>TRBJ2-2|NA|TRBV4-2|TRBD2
CASSLGLASGELFF
TGTGCCAGCAGCCTTGGACTAGCTTCCGGGGAGCTGTTTTTT
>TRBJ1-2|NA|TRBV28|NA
CASSLTGPKLYGYTF
TGTGCCAGCAGTCTTACAGGGCCCAAACTTTATGGCTACACCTTC
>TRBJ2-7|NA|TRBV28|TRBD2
CAIQTGTSYYEQYF
TGTGCCATCCAAACCGGGACTAGCTACTACGAGCAGTACTTC
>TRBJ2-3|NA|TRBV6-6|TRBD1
CASRHTGTGGSDTQYF
TGTGCCAGCAGACATACCGGGACAGGGGGCAGTGATACGCAGTATTTT
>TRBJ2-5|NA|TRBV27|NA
CASSLSVGAETQYF
TGTGCCAGCAGTTTGAGTGTGGGCGCAGAGACCCAGTACTTC
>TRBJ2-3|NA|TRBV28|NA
CASRDAGYSDTQYF
TGTGCCAGCAGGGACGCAGGGTACTCTGATACGCAGTATTTT